These 18 T cell receptor beta chains originate from one sample sequenced in a study of identical twins. TCRdb passed the 5' RACE reads through MiXCR, listing each CDR3 protein once. The repertoire holds some 97,000 distinct CDR3 sequences, with 5.9% as singletons. Sequencing was performed on memory T cells sorted from blood. The receptors derive from a woman between 50 and 59 years old in good health.

There are many counts of this clonotype. V is TRBV12-5 and J is TRBJ1-2; no definite D call. The ends were cut back, 2 bases at V and 7 bases at J, with 8 bases in the middle. Per germline, CDR1 LGHNT and CDR2 FRNRAP. This CDR3 comprises 12 residues. The CDR3 nucleotides are TGTGCTAGTGGTTTGTCGTGGGGTGGCTACACCTTC. Encoded protein: CASGLSWGGYTF.

J is TRBJ2-7 and V is TRBV5-1; D tentatively fits TRBD1 or TRBD2 (5 bases each). With 6 bases removed from V and 0 bases from J, the gap between germline ends came to 16 bases. The CDR3 consists of 15 residues. In germline, CDR1 is SGHRS, CDR2 YFSETQ. CDR3 coding DNA: TGCGCCAGCACTCGGGGCGGGCAACGCTCCTACGAGCAGTACTTC. This sequence encodes CASTRGGQRSYEQYF.

This clonotype was recorded at least ten times. The chain carries TRBV5-6 and TRBJ2-7; D gene ambiguous. Germline V gene data show CDR1 as SGHDT and CDR2 as YYEEEE. The CDR3 loop spans 13 amino acids. V lost 4 bases and J 0 bases, leaving 8 bases between the germline ends. The CDR3: CASSRTDSYEQYF. Here the CDR3 DNA reads TGTGCCAGCAGCCGGACCGACTCCTACGAGCAGTACTTC. The complete variable domain, with remaining parts taken from reference TRBV5-6 and TRBJ2-7, reads DAGVTQSPTHLIKTRGQQVTLRCSPKSGHDTVSWYQQALGQGPQFIFQYYEEEERQRGNFPDRFSGHQFPNYSSELNVNALLLGDSALYLCASSRTDSYEQYFGPGTRLTVT.

This clonotype appeared a few times. As DNA, the CDR3 is TGCAGTGCTACCCCTAGCGGGAGTTTCGACAATGAGCAGTTCTTC. Protein sequence: CSATPSGSFDNEQFF. The chain has TRBV20-1 and TRBJ2-1; 10 positions match TRBD2. V lost 4 bases, J lost 5 bases, and 8 bases stayed unmatched. The CDR3 contains 15 residues. The germline V gene has CDR1 DFQATT and CDR2 SNEGSKA (reference sequence).

This clonotype has at least ten counts. J is TRBJ1-6 and V is TRBV2; D unresolved. V was cut by 2 bases and J by 10 bases, with 12 bases left in between. Looked up from germline, CDR1 is SNHLY and CDR2 is FYNNEI. CDR3 length: 14 residues. CDR3 protein: CASSETVSLSPLHF. CDR3 coding DNA: TGTGCCAGCAGTGAAACGGTTTCTTTGTCACCCCTCCACTTT.

This clonotype was recorded many times. The rearrangement joins TRBV12-3 or TRBV12-4 to TRBJ1-5; D may be TRBD1 (5 bases). The CDR3 spans 15 residues. Trimming removed 2 bases from V and 6 bases from J, with 14 bases in between. The CDR3 DNA is TGTGCCAGCAGTTTAAGGCAGGGCGGCCGTCAGCCCCAGCATTTT. This codes for CASSLRQGGRQPQHF.

This clonotype appeared many times. The rearrangement uses TRBV29-1 and TRBJ1-2, with D perhaps matching TRBD1 (5 bases). Trimming cost V 6 bases and J 4 bases, with 21 bases left between them. Germline CDR1 reads SQVTM; CDR2 reads ANQGSEA. The CDR3 sequence is 15 residues long. CDR3 sequence reads: CSVEWRGSPRYGYTF. The DNA of the CDR3 is TGCAGCGTCGAATGGAGGGGCAGTCCGCGCTATGGCTACACCTTC.

This clonotype was counted at least ten times. The chain combines TRBV10-3 with TRBJ2-7; D is ambiguous. Per germline, CDR1 ENHRY and CDR2 SYGVKD. This CDR3 region has 12 residues. Trimming cost V 4 bases and J 3 bases, with 7 bases left between them. The CDR3 bases are TGTGCCATCAGTGGGACCGACTACGAGCAGTACTTC. This translates into CAISGTDYEQYF.

This clonotype was picked up a small number of times. The V and J genes are TRBV19 and TRBJ2-1, with D tentatively TRBD1 (6 bases). Trimming pared 3 bases from V and 6 bases from J, leaving 12 bases between. In germline, CDR1 is LNHDA, CDR2 SQIVND (reference sequence). The CDR3 is made up of 14 amino acids. The CDR3 loop reads CASSMGHNINEQFF. CDR3 in DNA: TGTGCCAGTAGTATGGGACACAACATCAATGAGCAGTTCTTC.

In regard to this clonotype: A much larger clone differs from this one at a single base, so this may be a read error. Likely a read error: the CDR3 ends without its conserved phenylalanine or tryptophan. The J gene is TRBJ2-2, the V gene TRBV12-3 or TRBV12-4, with D possibly matching TRBD1 (5 bases). The CDR3 has 18 residues. Between the trimmed V and J ends, which lost 1 base and 2 bases, there was a span of 17 bases. CDR3 loop: CASSLGERQQRNTGELFL. The CDR3 DNA reads as TGTGCCAGCAGTTTAGGGGAAAGACAGCAACGAAACACCGGGGAGCTGTTTCTT.

Many counts were recorded for this clonotype. This chain connects TRBV6-1 to TRBJ1-5, with a weak D call TRBD1 (6 bases). The CDR3 spans 13 residues. The germline V gene encodes CDR1 MNHNS and CDR2 SASEGT. Trimming shortened V by 4 bases and J by 6 bases, and 10 bases separated the two germline ends. CDR3 loop: CASSGQGPQPQHF. The DNA for the CDR3 is TGTGCCAGCAGTGGCCAGGGGCCTCAGCCCCAGCATTTT.

This clonotype has at least ten counts. The V gene is TRBV20-1, the J gene TRBJ2-1, with TRBD2 matching over 10 bases. The CDR3 runs 15 residues. Germline values: CDR1 DFQATT, CDR2 SNEGSKA (reference sequence). V trimming: 5 bases; J trimming: 2 bases; junction bases outside the gene matches: 6. The CDR3 region is CSAAAGTSAYNEQFF. The CDR3 DNA reads TGCAGTGCTGCAGCTGGGACTAGCGCCTACAATGAGCAGTTCTTC.

This clonotype appeared many times. This chain joins TRBV27 and TRBJ2-1, with a tentative D call TRBD2 (6 bases). The germline gives CDR1 MNHEY, CDR2 SMNVEV (reference sequence). The CDR3 covers 16 residues. The V end was cut by 8 bases, the J end by 1 base, with 18 bases between. The DNA for the CDR3 is TGTGCCAGCCTTGGGGGAGGCCAGGCTTCCTACAATGAGCAGTTCTTC. It encodes CASLGGGQASYNEQFF.

This clonotype was counted at least ten times. The chain joins TRBV27 to TRBJ2-1; D possibly corresponds to TRBD2 (6 bases). CDR3 length equals 15 residues. Trimming pared 2 bases from V and 10 bases from J, leaving 18 bases between. Germline assignment: CDR1 MNHEY and CDR2 SMNVEV (reference sequence). The CDR3 protein is CASSLKPSAEDEQFF. The CDR3 DNA reads as TGTGCCAGCAGTTTAAAGCCTAGCGCTGAGGACGAGCAGTTCTTC.

This clonotype occurred a few times. V and J are TRBV6-1 and TRBJ2-7; D might be TRBD2 (6 bases). The CDR3 is 13 amino acids. CDR1 is MNHNS, CDR2 SASEGT, per germline. V was trimmed by 0 bases and J by 4 bases, leaving 7 bases between them. The DNA of the CDR3 is TGTGCCAGCAGTGAAGCGCGGGGTTACGAGCAGTACGTC. This translates into CASSEARGYEQYV.

The sample holds many counts of this clonotype. The chain is built from TRBV24-1 and TRBJ2-3; D is unresolved. This CDR3 is 13 amino acids long. Germline CDR1 KGHDR, CDR2 SFDVKD. Trimming removed 9 bases from V and 4 bases from J, with 13 bases in between. Here the CDR3 DNA reads TGTGCCACCCGTTCTAGGATCCCAGATACGCAGTATTTT. Encoded protein: CATRSRIPDTQYF.

The sample holds many counts of this clonotype. The chain links TRBV3-1 to TRBJ2-7; tentative D call: TRBD2 (6 bases). Per germline, CDR1 LGHDT and CDR2 YNNKEL (reference sequence). This CDR3 has 15 residues. V lost 3 bases, J lost 8 bases, and 20 bases lay in between. The DNA of the CDR3 is TGTGCCAGCAGCCACGGGGCCAGCCCTGGCGGGAAGCAGTACTTC. Translating it yields CASSHGASPGGKQYF.

The chain uses TRBV5-1 and TRBJ2-3; TRBD2 is a possible D gene (6 bases). The CDR3 consists of 15 residues. Germline-derived CDR1 and CDR2 are SGHRS and YFSETQ. Trimming took off 2 bases at V and 0 bases at J, with 10 bases between the two ends. The CDR3 reads CASSLSGSSTDTQYF. The CDR3 coding sequence is TGCGCCAGCAGCTTAAGCGGGTCTAGCACAGATACGCAGTATTTT.